The entry that follows covers one T cell receptor beta chain sequence. Its antigen is unknown. There are 16 residues in the CDR3. V shed 0 bases and J 2 bases; nucleotides not matched to a gene: 7. CDR1 is SGHRS and CDR2 is YFSETQ in the germline V gene. This sample was taken from a study of cytomegalovirus exposure and HLA in healthy donors. The study's findings and limits: According to the study, 150 to 200 TCR beta chains were cytomegalovirus-associated.

The PCR was carried out with 60 Vbeta primers and 13 Jbeta primers. Profiled with immunoSEQ multiplex PCR; TCRdb holds only in-frame clones, not every one. The sample holds under 150,000 clones, over 75% seen once. The sequenced sample was PBMCs. The chain joins TRBV5-1 to TRBJ2-5, with 7 bases that match TRBD2. The sequence was collected from a woman between 45 and 65 years old in good health and CMV-seropositive. As DNA, the CDR3 is TGCGCCAGCAGCTTGGGGGCGGCGGGAGCTCAAGAGACCCAGTACTTC. Translation gives CASSLGAAGAQETQYF.